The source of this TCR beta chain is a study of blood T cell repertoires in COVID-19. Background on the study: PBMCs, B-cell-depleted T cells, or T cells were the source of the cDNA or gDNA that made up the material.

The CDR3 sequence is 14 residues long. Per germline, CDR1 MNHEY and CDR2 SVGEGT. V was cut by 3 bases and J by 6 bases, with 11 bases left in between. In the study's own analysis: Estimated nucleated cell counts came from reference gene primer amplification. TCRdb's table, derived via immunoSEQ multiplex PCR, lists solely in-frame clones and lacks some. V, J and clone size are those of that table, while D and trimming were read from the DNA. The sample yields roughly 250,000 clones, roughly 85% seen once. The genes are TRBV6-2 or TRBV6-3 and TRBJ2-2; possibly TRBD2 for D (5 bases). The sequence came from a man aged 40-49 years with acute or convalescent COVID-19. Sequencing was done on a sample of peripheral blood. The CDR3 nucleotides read TGTGCCAGCAGTTATAGAGGGAGCGCCGGGGAGCTGTTTTTT. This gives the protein CASSYRGSAGELFF.